Listed here are 2 T cell receptor beta chains from one sample, sequenced in a study of cytomegalovirus exposure and HLA in healthy donors (dated by TCRdb to 2016 to 2017). The library was obtained by the immunoSEQ multiplex PCR assay. For the multiplex PCR, a mixture combining 60 forward primers for TCR Vbeta segments and 13 reverse primers for TCR Jbeta segments was used. In its TCRdb copy, this immuneACCESS table keeps in-frame sequences only and misses some clones. Where compared with another copy, unresolved V genes explain less than half of these, and the others have no known cause. In this sample the table shows some 96,000 clones, around 73% of which occur a single time. Of the sample, approximately 0.8% is held by the ten largest clones. The sequenced material came from PBMCs. The receptors come from a woman aged 60-75 years in good health and CMV-seronegative.

The chain links TRBV6-4 to TRBJ1-4; perhaps TRBD1 as D (5 bases). This CDR3 contains 15 residues. Germline values: CDR1 MRHNA, CDR2 SNTAGT. V gave up 1 base and J gave up 3 bases, with 9 bases separating them. The CDR3 protein is CASSDWGVSNEKLFF. The CDR3 region has the DNA TGTGCCAGCAGTGACTGGGGGGTTTCTAATGAAAAACTGTTTTTT.

The chain joins TRBV29-1 to TRBJ1-4; unclear D gene. The CDR3 loop spans 12 amino acids. From germline, CDR1 is SQVTM and CDR2 ANQGSEA. The V end lost 5 bases, the J end lost 14 bases, and 18 bases lay between the germline ends. CDR3: CSVTGLGLGLFF. The CDR3 DNA follows: TGCAGCGTTACTGGACTGGGCCTGGGCCTGTTTTTT.